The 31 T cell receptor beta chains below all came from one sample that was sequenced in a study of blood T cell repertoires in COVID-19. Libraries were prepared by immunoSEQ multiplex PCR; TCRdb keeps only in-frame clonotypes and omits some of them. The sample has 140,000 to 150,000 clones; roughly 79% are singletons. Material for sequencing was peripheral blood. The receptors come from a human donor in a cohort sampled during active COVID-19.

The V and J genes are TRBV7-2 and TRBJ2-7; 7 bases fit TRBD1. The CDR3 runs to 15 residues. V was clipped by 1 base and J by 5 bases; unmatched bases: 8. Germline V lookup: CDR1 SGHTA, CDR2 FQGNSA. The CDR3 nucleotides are TGTGCCAGCAGCTTAGAAGAGACAGGGCGCCACGAGCAGTACTTC. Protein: CASSLEETGRHEQYF.

The CDR3 protein is CASGLTSSRNYEQYF. CDR3 DNA sequence: TGTGCCAGCGGCCTGACTAGCAGCAGGAACTACGAGCAGTACTTC. This chain connects TRBV28 to TRBJ2-7; TRBD2 agrees at 7 bases. CDR1 MDHEN and CDR2 SYDVKM come from the germline V gene. The CDR3 extends over 15 amino acids. The J segment lost 3 bases and the V segment lost 8 bases, leaving 13 bases of the junction unmatched.

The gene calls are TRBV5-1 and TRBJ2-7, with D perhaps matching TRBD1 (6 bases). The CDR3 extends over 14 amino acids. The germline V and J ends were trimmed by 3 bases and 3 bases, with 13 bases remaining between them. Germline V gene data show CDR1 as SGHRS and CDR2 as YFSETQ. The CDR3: CASSSGQTFYEQYF. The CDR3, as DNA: TGCGCCAGCAGCTCCGGACAGACATTCTACGAGCAGTACTTC.

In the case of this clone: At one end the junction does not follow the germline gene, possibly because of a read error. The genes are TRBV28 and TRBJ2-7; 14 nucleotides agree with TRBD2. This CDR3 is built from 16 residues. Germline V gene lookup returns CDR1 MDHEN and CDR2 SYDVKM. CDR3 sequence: CASSPSGTSGRGVTHF. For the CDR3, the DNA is TGTGCCAGCAGCCCATCAGGGACTAGCGGGAGAGGGGTGACACATTTC.

The CDR3, as DNA: TGTGCCAGCAGCTTGTTGGCGGGAGTGTCCTACGAGCAGTACTTC. It encodes CASSLLAGVSYEQYF. J is TRBJ2-7 and V is TRBV5-4, with 7 bases aligning to TRBD2. CDR3 size: 15 residues. Germline-derived CDR1 and CDR2 are SGHNT and YYREEE (reference sequence). V dropped 1 base and J dropped 1; count of bases not matched to a gene: 5.

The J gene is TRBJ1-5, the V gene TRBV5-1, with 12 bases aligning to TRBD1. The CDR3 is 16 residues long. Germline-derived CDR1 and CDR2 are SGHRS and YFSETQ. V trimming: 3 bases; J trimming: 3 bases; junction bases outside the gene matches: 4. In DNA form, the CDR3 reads TGCGCCAGCAGCTCCGGGACAGGGGGCCCCAATCAGCCCCAGCATTTT. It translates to CASSSGTGGPNQPQHF. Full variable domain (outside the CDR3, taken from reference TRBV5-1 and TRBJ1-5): KAGVTQTPRYLIKTRGQQVTLSCSPISGHRSVSWYQQTPGQGLQFLFEYFSETQRNKGNFPGRFSGRQFSNSRSEMNVSTLELGDSALYLCASSSGTGGPNQPQHFGDGTRLSIL.

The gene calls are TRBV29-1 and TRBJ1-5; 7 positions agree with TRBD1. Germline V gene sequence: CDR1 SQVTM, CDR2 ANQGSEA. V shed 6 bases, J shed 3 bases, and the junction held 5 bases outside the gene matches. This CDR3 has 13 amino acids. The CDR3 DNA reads TGCAGCGTCAAACAGGGGACCAATCAGCCCCAGCATTTT. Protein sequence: CSVKQGTNQPQHF.

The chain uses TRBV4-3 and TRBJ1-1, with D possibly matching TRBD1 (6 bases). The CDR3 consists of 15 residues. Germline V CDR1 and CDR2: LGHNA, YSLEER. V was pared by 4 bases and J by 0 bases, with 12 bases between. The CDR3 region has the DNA TGCGCCAGCAGCCTCACAGGGAGAGTGAACACTGAAGCTTTCTTT. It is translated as CASSLTGRVNTEAFF.

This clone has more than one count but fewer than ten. The CDR3 DNA is TGTGCCAGCAGTTACTCCCGGGGGGCGAGGGAGCAGTACTTC. It is translated as CASSYSRGAREQYF. The V gene is TRBV6-5, the J gene TRBJ2-7; maybe TRBD2 (7 bases). The CDR3 extends over 14 amino acids. CDR1 and CDR2 (germline): MNHEY, SVGAGI. Between the trimmed V and J ends, which lost 0 bases and 7 bases, there was a span of 13 bases.

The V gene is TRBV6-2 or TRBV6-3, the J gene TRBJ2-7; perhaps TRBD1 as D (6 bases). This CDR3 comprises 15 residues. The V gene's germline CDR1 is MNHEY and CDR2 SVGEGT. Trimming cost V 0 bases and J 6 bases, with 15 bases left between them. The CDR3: CASSYSRQGISEQYF. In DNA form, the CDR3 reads TGTGCCAGCAGTTACTCGAGGCAGGGGATAAGCGAGCAGTACTTC.

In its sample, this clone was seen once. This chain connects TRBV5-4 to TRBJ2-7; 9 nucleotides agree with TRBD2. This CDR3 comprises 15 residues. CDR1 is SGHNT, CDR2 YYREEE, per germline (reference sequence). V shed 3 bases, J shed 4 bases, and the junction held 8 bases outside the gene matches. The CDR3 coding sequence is TGTGCCAGCAGCTCTCAACTAGCGGGTAAATACGAGCAGTACTTC. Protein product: CASSSQLAGKYEQYF.

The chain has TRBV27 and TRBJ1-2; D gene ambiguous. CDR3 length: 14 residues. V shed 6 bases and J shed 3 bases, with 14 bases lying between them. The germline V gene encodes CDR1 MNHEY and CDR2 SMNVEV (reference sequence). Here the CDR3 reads CASSSVGAYYGYTF. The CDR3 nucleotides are TGTGCCAGCAGCTCTGTGGGAGCATACTATGGCTACACCTTC.

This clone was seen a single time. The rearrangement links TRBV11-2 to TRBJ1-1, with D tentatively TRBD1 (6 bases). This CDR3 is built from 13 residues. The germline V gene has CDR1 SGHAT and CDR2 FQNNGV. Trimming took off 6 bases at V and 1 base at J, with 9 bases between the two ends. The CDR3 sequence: CASRATGNTEAFF. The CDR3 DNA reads TGTGCCAGCAGGGCGACAGGGAACACTGAAGCTTTCTTT. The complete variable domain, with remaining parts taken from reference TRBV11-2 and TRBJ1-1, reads EAGVAQSPRYKIIEKRQSVAFWCNPISGHATLYWYQQILGQGPKLLIQFQNNGVVDDSQLPKDRFSAERLKGVDSTLKIQPAKLEDSAVYLCASRATGNTEAFFGQGTRLTVV.

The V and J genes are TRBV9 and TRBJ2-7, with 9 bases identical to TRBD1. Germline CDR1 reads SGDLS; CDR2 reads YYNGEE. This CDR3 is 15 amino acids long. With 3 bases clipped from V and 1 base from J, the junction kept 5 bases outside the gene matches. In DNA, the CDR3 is TGTGCCAGCAGCGCGCTCGGGACAGGGTCCTACGAGCAGTACTTC. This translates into CASSALGTGSYEQYF.

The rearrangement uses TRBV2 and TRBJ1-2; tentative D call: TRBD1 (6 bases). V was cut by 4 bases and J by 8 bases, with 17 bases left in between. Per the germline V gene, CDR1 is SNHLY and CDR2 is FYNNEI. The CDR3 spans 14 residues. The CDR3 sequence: CASSGRTRGLGYTF. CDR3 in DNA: TGTGCCAGCAGTGGCCGGACCAGGGGCTTGGGCTACACCTTC.

The CDR3 region has the DNA TGTGCCAGCAGCCCCCTGGACAGGGATGCCAATGAGCAGTTCTTC. Its translation is CASSPLDRDANEQFF. The V call is TRBV3-1 (or the pseudogene TRBV3-2), the J call TRBJ2-1; TRBD1 matches at 8 bases. CDR1 LGHDT and CDR2 YNNKEL come from the germline V gene (reference sequence). The length of the CDR3 is 15 residues. Trimming cost V 4 bases and J 6 bases; bases outside gene matches: 8.

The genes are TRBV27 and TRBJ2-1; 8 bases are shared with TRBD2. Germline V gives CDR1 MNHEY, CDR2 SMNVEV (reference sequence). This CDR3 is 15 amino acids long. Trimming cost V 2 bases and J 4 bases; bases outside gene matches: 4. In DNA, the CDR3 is TGTGCCAGCAGTTTAATGGGACTAGAGTACAATGAGCAGTTCTTC. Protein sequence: CASSLMGLEYNEQFF.

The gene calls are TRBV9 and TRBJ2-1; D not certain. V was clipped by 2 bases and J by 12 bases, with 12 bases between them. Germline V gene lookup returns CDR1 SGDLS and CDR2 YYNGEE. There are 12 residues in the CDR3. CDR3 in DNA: TGTGCCAGCAGCGTGAAAGAGGATCGGCAGTTCTTC. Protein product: CASSVKEDRQFF.

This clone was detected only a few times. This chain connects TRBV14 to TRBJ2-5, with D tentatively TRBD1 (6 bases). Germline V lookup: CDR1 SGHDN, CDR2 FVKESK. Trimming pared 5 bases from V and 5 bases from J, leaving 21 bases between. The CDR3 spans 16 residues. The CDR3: CASSYRRQVPGETQYF. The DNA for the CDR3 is TGTGCCAGCAGCTATAGACGACAGGTCCCGGGGGAGACCCAGTACTTC.

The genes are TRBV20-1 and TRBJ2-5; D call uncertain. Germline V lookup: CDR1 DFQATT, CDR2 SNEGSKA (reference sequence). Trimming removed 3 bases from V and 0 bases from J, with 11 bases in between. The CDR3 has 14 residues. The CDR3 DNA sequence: TGCAGTGCTAGTGACGGCAGGAACCAAGAGACCCAGTACTTC. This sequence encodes CSASDGRNQETQYF.

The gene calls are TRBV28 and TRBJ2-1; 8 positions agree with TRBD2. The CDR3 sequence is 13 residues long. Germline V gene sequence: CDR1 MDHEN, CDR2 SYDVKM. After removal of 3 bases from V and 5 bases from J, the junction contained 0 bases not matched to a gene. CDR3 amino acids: CASSFSGNNEQFF. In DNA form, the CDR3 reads TGTGCCAGCAGTTTTAGCGGGAACAATGAGCAGTTCTTC.

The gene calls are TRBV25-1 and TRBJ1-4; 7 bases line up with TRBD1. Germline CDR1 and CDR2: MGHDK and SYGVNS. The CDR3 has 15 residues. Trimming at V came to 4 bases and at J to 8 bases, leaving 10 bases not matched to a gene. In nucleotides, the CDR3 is TGTGCCAGCAGTGCAGGGGGACTGGGAGGAGAAAAACTGTTTTTT. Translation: CASSAGGLGGEKLFF.

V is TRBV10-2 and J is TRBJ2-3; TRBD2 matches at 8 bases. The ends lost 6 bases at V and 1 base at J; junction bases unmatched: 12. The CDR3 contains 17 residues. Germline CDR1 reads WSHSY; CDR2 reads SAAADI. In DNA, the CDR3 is TGCGCCAGCAGGGGACTAGTAATTTACGGGGGCACAGATACGCAGTATTTT. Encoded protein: CASRGLVIYGGTDTQYF.

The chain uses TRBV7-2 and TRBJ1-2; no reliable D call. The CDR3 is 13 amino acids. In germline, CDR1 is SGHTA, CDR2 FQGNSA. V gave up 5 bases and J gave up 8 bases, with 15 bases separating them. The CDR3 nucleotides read TGTGCCAGCAGCCCGACCCCAATGCGGGGCTACACCTTC. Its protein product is CASSPTPMRGYTF.

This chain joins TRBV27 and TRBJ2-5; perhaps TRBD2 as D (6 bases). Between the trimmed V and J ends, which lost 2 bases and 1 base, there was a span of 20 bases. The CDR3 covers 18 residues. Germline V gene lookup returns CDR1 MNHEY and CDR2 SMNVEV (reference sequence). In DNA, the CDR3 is TGTGCCAGCAGTTTAAGCCCTCGGGGGTCCGGGGGCCAAGAGACCCAGTACTTC. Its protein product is CASSLSPRGSGGQETQYF.

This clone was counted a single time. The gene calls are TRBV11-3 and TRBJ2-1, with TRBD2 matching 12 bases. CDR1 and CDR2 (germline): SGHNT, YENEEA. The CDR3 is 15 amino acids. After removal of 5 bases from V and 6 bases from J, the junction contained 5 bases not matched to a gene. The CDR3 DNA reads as TGTGCCAGCAGCGGGGGACTAGCGGGTGTCAATGAGCAGTTCTTC. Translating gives CASSGGLAGVNEQFF.

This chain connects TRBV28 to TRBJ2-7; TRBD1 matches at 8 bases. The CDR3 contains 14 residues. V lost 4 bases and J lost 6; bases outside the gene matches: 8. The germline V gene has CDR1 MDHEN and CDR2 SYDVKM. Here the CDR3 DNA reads TGTGCCAGCAGTTCTTCCGGACAGGGTGGCGAGCAGTACTTC. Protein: CASSSSGQGGEQYF. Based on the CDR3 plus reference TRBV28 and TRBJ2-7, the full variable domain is DVKVTQSSRYLVKRTGEKVFLECVQDMDHENMFWYRQDPGLGLRLIYFSYDVKMKEKGDIPEGYSVSREKKERFSLILESASTNQTSMYLCASSSSGQGGEQYFGPGTRLTVT.

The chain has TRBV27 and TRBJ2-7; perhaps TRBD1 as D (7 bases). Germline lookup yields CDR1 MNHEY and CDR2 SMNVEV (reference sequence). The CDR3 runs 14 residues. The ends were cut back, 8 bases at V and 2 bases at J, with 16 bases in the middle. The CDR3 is CASAFRGVTYEQYF. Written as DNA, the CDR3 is TGTGCCAGCGCGTTCAGGGGGGTCACCTACGAGCAGTACTTC.

CDR3 residues: CASSVQYVMAIRIHTEAFF. The DNA for the CDR3 is TGTGCCAGCAGTGTTCAATATGTTATGGCCATTCGAATTCACACTGAAGCTTTCTTT. The chain joins TRBV6-1 to TRBJ1-1; D is unclear. This CDR3 has 19 residues. CDR1 MNHNS and CDR2 SASEGT come from the germline V gene. The V end was cut by 4 bases, the J end by 3 bases, with 27 bases between.

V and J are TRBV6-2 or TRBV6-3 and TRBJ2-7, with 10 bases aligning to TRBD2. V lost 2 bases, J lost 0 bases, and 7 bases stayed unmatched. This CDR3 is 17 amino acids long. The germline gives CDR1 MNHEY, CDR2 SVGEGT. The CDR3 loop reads CASSYVTSGELSYEQYF. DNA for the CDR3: TGTGCCAGCAGTTACGTCACTAGCGGGGAACTCTCCTACGAGCAGTACTTC.

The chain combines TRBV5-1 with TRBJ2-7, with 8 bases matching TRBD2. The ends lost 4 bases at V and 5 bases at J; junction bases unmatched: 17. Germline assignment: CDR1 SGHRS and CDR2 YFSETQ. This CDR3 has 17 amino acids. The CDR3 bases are TGCGCCAGCAGCCAACTAGCGGTTAGCGGGAACGTTGACGAGCAGTACTTC. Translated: CASSQLAVSGNVDEQYF.